This TCR beta chain derives from a study of technical replicates of blood from a few donors. This CDR3 has 15 amino acids. Trimming removed 4 bases from V and 3 bases from J, with 14 bases in between. Germline CDR1 and CDR2: SGDLS and YYNGEE. Sequencing was performed with immunoSEQ multiplex PCR; in TCRdb, only in-frame clones are kept and a portion is missing. This table has 65,000 to 80,000 clones, about 92% appearing once. The sequenced material came from T cells isolated from PBMCs. The V gene is TRBV9, the J gene TRBJ1-3; a weak D match, TRBD1 (5 bases). The sequence derives from a human donor in good health. The CDR3 nucleotides are TGTGCCAGCAGCCCGGCTACAGGCGTTGGAAACACCATATATTTT. Translated, it gives CASSPATGVGNTIYF.